A selection of T cell receptor beta chains follows, all from one sample in a study of Graves' ophthalmopathy and Graves' hyperthyroidism. One entry per CDR3 protein results from TCRdb running MiXCR on the multiplex PCR reads. The sample lists roughly 1.1 million distinct CDR3 sequences; 35% to 45% were seen once. The material sequenced was peripheral blood or thyroid tissue (not recorded which). The receptors were sampled from an adult man with Graves' hyperthyroidism. Each CDR3 is given with its conserved first and last residue. The order of the fields is V gene, J gene, CDR3 protein.

>TRBV3-1|TRBJ1-2
CASSQLTDGYTF
>TRBV12-3/TRBV12-4|TRBJ1-5
CASRSQGYSNQPQHF
>TRBV28|TRBJ1-2
CASSPDPFRGYTF
>TRBV2|TRBJ2-7
CASTQGSNSYEQYF
>TRBV27|TRBJ2-7
CASRRMTGEQYF
>TRBV2|TRBJ1-4
CASSLWGQGVEKLFF
>TRBV4-3|TRBJ1-2
CASSQRPGTAYGYTF
>TRBV24-1|TRBJ1-2
CATGGNGYTF
>TRBV12-3/TRBV12-4|TRBJ2-7
CASSPRDRHDEQYF
>TRBV15|TRBJ1-2
CATSDRRRGYTF
>TRBV19|TRBJ1-2
CASSIGQGVGYTF
>TRBV7-2|TRBJ1-1
CASSPRTRSNTEAFF
>TRBV14|TRBJ2-7
CASSQDVGQAYEQYF
>TRBV20-1|TRBJ2-5
CSAPAWTGRETQYF
>TRBV10-2|TRBJ2-2
CASSDMTNTGELFF
>TRBV6-5|TRBJ1-4
CASRRRATNEKLFF
>TRBV6-5|TRBJ1-4
CASSSRTVMNEKLFF
>TRBV5-8|TRBJ2-7
CASTNKMRVPSSHEQYF
>TRBV6-2/TRBV6-3|TRBJ1-1
CASEDRGRRNTEAFF
>TRBV7-8|TRBJ1-6
CASAGGDNSPLHF
>TRBV4-1|TRBJ2-5
CASSQEVGGGKTQYF
>TRBV7-2|TRBJ1-2
CAGGDYGYTF
>TRBV15|TRBJ2-7
CATSSPGDASYEQYF
>TRBV20-1|TRBJ2-5
CSASGPVETQYF
>TRBV10-2|TRBJ2-2
CASRGTSGHTGELFF
>TRBV7-8|TRBJ1-6
CASSFNRGSSYNSPLHF